This T cell receptor beta chain stems from a study of early T cells in non-severe SARS-CoV-2 infection. This clonotype was detected a few times. Trimming took 6 bases from V and 0 from J, leaving 3 bases between them. In germline, CDR1 is SGDLS, CDR2 YYNGEE. CDR3 size: 11 residues. Individual cDNA molecules each received unique molecular identifiers attached to them. TCRdb ran MiXCR on the 5' RACE reads and lists one entry per CDR3 protein. The sample contains approximately 77,000 distinct CDR3 sequences, roughly 4.7% of which appear only once. The TCR sequence derives from an adult who was a healthcare worker with PCR-confirmed SARS-CoV-2 infection or an uninfected control (not recorded which). V gene TRBV9 combines with J gene TRBJ1-2; D gene ambiguous. The material sequenced was whole blood, taken at baseline. The CDR3 region has the DNA TGTGCCAGCACAGCTAACTATGGCTACACCTTC. Translation: CASTANYGYTF.